The T cell receptor (beta chain) under discussion was sequenced for a study of blood T cells in healthy people across ages (dated by TCRdb to 2015 to 2017). With regard to the full study: In model experiments, template switching captured roughly one uniquely barcoded TCR beta cDNA molecule for every two T cells. Using the same blood draw, the study looked at two additional independent replicas of 1 million unique cDNA reads for two donors, one aged 18 to 29 and the other aged 80 or older. Donors were grouped into four age groups: young (average roughly 15 years), middle-aged (under 40), aged (roughly 62) and long-lived (over 80). To track age-related changes in TCR beta repertoire diversity, the study relied on deep sequencing normalized with unique cDNA molecular identifiers. To avoid experimental bias, donors of different ages were distributed randomly across sequencing lanes. The research as a whole found: Donor CMV infection status was unknown, potentially confounding age-related changes in expanded clonotypes. As age increased, observed TCR beta diversity per million T cells dropped in a roughly linear way, and a significant reduction was already evident by age roughly 36. The percentage of naive T cells measured by flow cytometry correlated strongly with observed TCR beta diversity. Compared with the aged group, the long-lived group had more naive CD4+ T cells, fewer expanded clones and increased TCR diversity, a pattern suggesting age selection. Estimates of total diversity based on one million sequenced T cells were regarded as lower bounds and as underestimates. Since profiling was done on bulk unsorted PBMCs, naive and antigen-experienced compartments could not be conclusively compared.

The germline V gene yields MNHEY for CDR1 and SVGAGI for CDR2. V loses 6 bases of germline sequence and J loses 0 bases, and the interval between the two ends is 12 bases. Spanning cysteine to phenylalanine, the CDR3 consists of 16 amino acids. Only the CDR3 DNA is retained, 48 bases long and in frame from the first base. The library was built by means of 5' RACE. The sequencer listed for this sample is Illumina HiSeq 2500. A second 7 to 11 cycle PCR used a sample-barcoded 5' primer and a J-beta primer mix. A unique molecular identifier was introduced onto each TCR beta cDNA molecule by a template-switch 5' adaptor carrying 12 random nucleotides. Each sample yielded at least 2.5 million CDR3-containing paired-end reads. The Mint cDNA synthesis kit, primed by a TRBC-specific oligonucleotide, was used to synthesize first-strand cDNA from all RNA. Following uracil-DNA glycosylase treatment, all cDNA underwent a first 18-cycle PCR with the universal primers M1SS and BC2_uni_R. As for the authors' bioinformatics: For normalization, 1 million high-quality reads were randomly selected from each sample, with every read carrying a distinct molecular identifier. Instead of being binned into consensus sequences, reads that shared molecular identifiers were thrown out. MiTCR, with a Q25 quality threshold and the strictest error-elimination algorithm, was used for CDR3 identification, clonotype clustering and error correction. A nonparametric unseen species model with Euler transformation was used to estimate a lower bound on total TCR beta diversity. Using fastp trimming at Q25 and MiXCR clonotype assembly, TCRdb reanalyzed the public sequencing data and kept in-frame beta chains. For every CDR3 protein sequence, its rows merge into one entry that carries the most common genes and DNA. The V and J calls shown here were made by TCRdb, not taken from the authors' results. The sample yields approximately 880,000 distinct CDR3 sequences; 40% to 60% were counted once. 13% of the sample comes from the top ten.

This clonotype was counted only a few times. The target of this receptor is not known. No qualities accompany the bases; no much larger clone lies one base away. The donors were 40 or so Caucasian individuals from Russia, aged about 6 to 95 years, who were systemically healthy. Each donor gave roughly 9.5 milliliters of peripheral blood, collected into EDTA-treated Vacutainer tubes. Ficoll-Paque density-gradient centrifugation was used to isolate PBMCs, with at least 6 million per sample. Trizol reagent was used to extract total RNA from PBMCs, with at least 6 micrograms per sample. Naive CD45RAhigh/CD27high T cell percentages were measured by flow cytometry on a PBMC aliquot from every donor.

The clonotype was recovered from a man aged 25-45 years in good health. This receptor chain uses TRBV6-5 and TRBJ2-6; the D gene cannot be resolved reliably. The sequenced sample consisted of blood. The nucleotide sequence is given as TGTGCCAGCAGCCACAGATCTAGCTCTGGGGCCAACGTCCTGACTTTC. Its translation is CASSHRSSSGANVLTF.